These T cell receptor beta chains were read from a single sample in a study of blood T cell repertoires in COVID-19. Measured with immunoSEQ multiplex PCR; TCRdb has only the in-frame clones, and not every one. The sample contains about 160,000 clones, roughly 82% of which appear only once. Sequenced: peripheral blood. Source of these receptors: a woman aged 40-49 years with COVID-19, enrolled during active disease. Both conserved end residues are part of each CDR3. The order of the fields is CDR3 protein, CDR3 DNA, J gene, clone size, V gene, D gene. The D gene is left open where the match is weak. Expanded clones get a size class; other rows say once, few or many, or leave the size out.

CASSPNEGSYNEQFF,TGTGCCAGCAGCCCTAACGAGGGTAGTTACAATGAGCAGTTCTTC,TRBJ2-1,.,TRBV11-3,.
CASSFSGGGSYNEQFF,TGTGCCAGCAGCTTCTCCGGGGGGGGCTCCTACAATGAGCAGTTCTTC,TRBJ2-1,.,TRBV9,TRBD2
CASSLTGGPTDTQYF,TGTGCCAGCAGTTTAACGGGCGGGCCCACAGATACGCAGTATTTT,TRBJ2-3,.,TRBV27,.
CASSLGLTAGVETQYF,TGTGCCAGCAGCTTAGGCTTAACAGCGGGAGTTGAGACCCAGTACTTC,TRBJ2-5,.,TRBV7-9,TRBD2
CASSQDSPGNEQFF,TGTGCCAGCAGCCAGGACTCCCCGGGCAATGAGCAGTTCTTC,TRBJ2-1,.,TRBV7-6,.
CASSLRGRETQYF,TGTGCCAGCAGTTTGAGGGGGCGAGAGACCCAGTACTTC,TRBJ2-5,.,TRBV12-3/TRBV12-4,TRBD1
CASSIRAGLQETQYF,TGTGCCAGTAGTATTCGAGCAGGGCTCCAAGAGACCCAGTACTTC,TRBJ2-5,.,TRBV19,.
CASSQEGLATQYF,TGTGCCAGCAGCCAAGAGGGACTAGCTACGCAGTATTTT,TRBJ2-3,.,TRBV14,TRBD2
CAWSSGVGQPQHF,TGTGCCTGGAGTTCGGGGGTGGGTCAGCCCCAGCATTTT,TRBJ1-5,few,TRBV30,.
CASSLSDRKEYF,TGTGCCAGCAGTTTATCGGACAGGAAGGAGTACTTC,TRBJ2-7,.,TRBV28,TRBD1
CATSDSYSGANVLTF,TGTGCCACCAGTGACTCTTACTCTGGGGCCAACGTCCTGACTTTC,TRBJ2-6,.,TRBV24-1,.
CASRGPGISEVVFF,TGTGCCAGCAGGGGCCCCGGGATTTCGGAAGTGGTATTCTTT,TRBJ1-1,.,TRBV2,.
CASSPRDSNEKLFF,TGTGCCAGTAGCCCCAGGGACAGTAATGAAAAACTGTTTTTT,TRBJ1-4,.,TRBV19,TRBD1
CASTERGNEQFF,TGTGCCAGTACCGAGCGGGGCAATGAGCAGTTCTTC,TRBJ2-1,.,TRBV19,TRBD2
CASSQGGGRGTEAFF,TGCGCCAGCAGCCAAGGGGGGGGACGTGGCACTGAAGCTTTCTTT,TRBJ1-1,.,TRBV4-1,.
CASSRRDRDARTQYF,TGTGCCAGTAGCCGAAGGGACAGGGACGCGCGGACCCAGTACTTC,TRBJ2-5,few,TRBV19,TRBD1
CASSFLDTQYF,TGCGCCAGCAGCTTTCTAGATACGCAGTATTTT,TRBJ2-3,.,TRBV5-1,.
CASSLGTKVSYEQYF,TGTGCCAGCAGTTTAGGGACTAAAGTCTCCTACGAGCAGTACTTC,TRBJ2-7,.,TRBV28,TRBD2
CASLRSSYNSPLHF,TGTGCCAGCCTAAGAAGCTCCTATAATTCACCCCTCCACTTT,TRBJ1-6,.,TRBV2,.
CASSLLEVSGELFF,TGTGCCAGCAGCTTACTCGAGGTCTCCGGGGAGCTGTTTTTT,TRBJ2-2,.,TRBV7-9,.
CASSYPLRQAINEQFF,TGTGCCAGCAGTTATCCTCTACGTCAGGCTATCAATGAGCAGTTCTTC,TRBJ2-1,.,TRBV6-2/TRBV6-3,.
CASSYSAAITGELFF,TGTGCCAGCAGCTACTCAGCGGCGATCACCGGGGAGCTGTTTTTT,TRBJ2-2,.,TRBV5-4,.
CASSIATYNSPLHF,TGTGCCAGCAGCATAGCCACCTATAATTCACCCCTCCACTTT,TRBJ1-6,.,TRBV14,.
CASRPSGQGGNTIYF,TGTGCCAGCAGACCCTCGGGACAGGGAGGAAACACCATATATTTT,TRBJ1-3,.,TRBV27,TRBD1
CASSRQLQETQYF,TGTGCCAGCAGCCGACAGCTTCAAGAGACCCAGTACTTC,TRBJ2-5,once,TRBV14,.
CASSEYNSGNTIYF,TGTGCCAGCAGTGAATACAACTCTGGAAACACCATATATTTT,TRBJ1-3,.,TRBV25-1,.
CASSSGIPARAQYF,TGTGCCAGCAGCTCCGGGATCCCGGCTAGGGCCCAGTACTTC,TRBJ2-5,.,TRBV13,.
CASRGAGGPGELFF,TGTGCCAGTAGAGGGGCGGGAGGCCCCGGGGAGCTGTTTTTT,TRBJ2-2,.,TRBV19,TRBD2
CASRSGGVGELFF,TGTGCCAGCAGGAGCGGGGGGGTCGGGGAGCTGTTTTTT,TRBJ2-2,.,TRBV6-5,TRBD2
CASSLGGLAGRETQYF,TGTGCCAGCAGCTTAGGTGGGCTGGCGGGGCGGGAGACCCAGTACTTC,TRBJ2-5,.,TRBV7-2,.
CASRSSVLSTDTQYF,TGTGCCAGCAGATCTAGCGTCCTCAGCACAGATACGCAGTATTTT,TRBJ2-3,.,TRBV6-5,.
CASSHNLQEGTEAFF,TGTGCCAGCAGCCACAACTTACAGGAGGGCACTGAAGCTTTCTTT,TRBJ1-1,.,TRBV5-4,.
CASSFRLAGVAGEQFF,TGTGCCAGCAGCTTTAGACTAGCGGGAGTGGCAGGTGAGCAGTTCTTC,TRBJ2-1,few,TRBV7-2,TRBD2
CASSLGERGELFF,TGCGCCAGCAGCTTGGGGGAGCGCGGGGAGCTGTTTTTT,TRBJ2-2,few,TRBV5-1,.
CAISEIYAGEYEQYF,TGTGCCATCAGTGAGATCTATGCGGGAGAATACGAGCAGTACTTC,TRBJ2-7,few,TRBV10-3,TRBD2
CSASSGDRNQPQHF,TGCAGTGCTAGTTCGGGGGATCGCAATCAGCCCCAGCATTTT,TRBJ1-5,.,TRBV20-1,.
CASSLTGGRDGETQYF,TGTGCCAGCAGCTTGACGGGAGGGCGGGATGGAGAGACCCAGTACTTC,TRBJ2-5,.,TRBV7-3,TRBD2
CASRAGSGGYNEQFF,TGTGCCAGCAGAGCCGGTAGCGGGGGTTACAATGAGCAGTTCTTC,TRBJ2-1,.,TRBV4-2,TRBD2
CAWRTGQALFF,TGTGCCTGGAGAACCGGACAGGCCTTGTTTTTT,TRBJ1-4,.,TRBV30,TRBD1
CASSLFGGPGSNEQFF,TGTGCCAGCAGCTTATTCGGGGGGCCAGGTTCTAATGAGCAGTTCTTC,TRBJ2-1,.,TRBV7-6,.
CASSPPSVSTDTQYF,TGTGCCAGCTCACCACCGTCGGTAAGCACAGATACGCAGTATTTT,TRBJ2-3,.,TRBV18,.
CASRGDTHTGELFF,TGTGCCAGCAGAGGGGACACCCACACCGGGGAGCTGTTTTTT,TRBJ2-2,few,TRBV25-1,.
CASSPGLGAGESTDTQYF,TGTGCCAGCTCACCCGGTCTGGGAGCGGGAGAGAGCACAGATACGCAGTATTTT,TRBJ2-3,.,TRBV18,TRBD2
CASSVGREGGSEAFF,TGTGCCAGCAGCGTAGGGAGGGAAGGGGGCTCTGAAGCTTTCTTT,TRBJ1-1,.,TRBV9,TRBD1
CASSQTSGRAGTGELFF,TGTGCCAGCAGTCAGACTAGCGGGAGGGCCGGAACCGGGGAGCTGTTTTTT,TRBJ2-2,.,TRBV6-6,TRBD2
CASTWLAGSGQFF,TGTGCCAGCACGTGGCTAGCGGGCAGCGGGCAGTTCTTC,TRBJ2-1,once,TRBV2,TRBD2
CASSYGGGQYF,TGTGCCAGCAGTTACGGGGGGGGGCAGTATTTT,TRBJ2-3,many,TRBV6-5,TRBD2
CASSFRDRGPERFF,TGTGCCAGCAGCTTCAGGGACAGGGGCCCTGAGCGGTTCTTC,TRBJ2-1,.,TRBV11-1,TRBD1
CASGGQTLGNQPQHF,TGTGCCAGCGGCGGACAGACCTTAGGCAATCAGCCCCAGCATTTT,TRBJ1-5,.,TRBV2,.